In its sample, the clone carrying this T cell receptor (beta chain) was seen many times. Its specificity is not known. TCRdb itself ran the PCR reads through MiXCR, one entry per CDR3 protein. The table has about 640,000 distinct CDR3 sequences, just under 20% seen once; the top ten hold under 0.95%. CDR1 and CDR2 from the germline V gene are SGDLS and YYNGEE. Trimming left V 0 bases short and J 7 bases short, with 7 bases between. The CDR3 extends over 13 amino acids. This entry belongs to a study of molecular identifiers for immune sequencing clone quantification. Study-level background: RNA from roughly 21,000 or 96,000 naive CD8 cells was split five ways in replicates, with four sequenced.

Naive CD8 libraries were made from 20,000 to 1,000,000 sorted cells, and they used 10%, 30% or 50% RNA. Study-level findings and limits: Even with more than 950,000 naive cells present, spiked Jurkat TCR RNA from one cell was reportedly detectable. Clones exceeding 20 RNA copies carried over 98% of effector molecules but under 1% of naive-cell molecules.

V and J are TRBV9 and TRBJ2-2, with D unresolved. Sequenced input: naive CD8+ T cells from blood, with Jurkat cell RNA spiked in. Subset indicated: FACS-sorted CD8+CD4-CCR7+CD45RA+ naive T cells. The receptor comes from a human donor in good health. Some libraries in this study had Jurkat cell RNA spiked in. The CDR3 here is CASSVDGFGELFF. CDR3 in DNA: TGTGCCAGCAGCGTAGACGGCTTCGGGGAGCTGTTTTTT.